These T cell receptor beta chains were read from a single sample in a study of cytomegalovirus exposure and HLA in healthy donors. The method was immunoSEQ multiplex PCR; TCRdb's version includes in-frame clones alone and lacks a portion of them. The data hold 150,000 to 200,000 clones, with about 76% observed a single time. The sample was PBMCs. The receptors stem from a woman aged 50 to 60 in good health and CMV-seronegative. The CDR3 runs from the conserved cysteine through the conserved F or W. A D gene is named only where the DNA matches it firmly. For some rows the clone size is stated as once, few or many, or as a class when expanded; others skip it.

>TRBV9|.|TRBJ2-1|few
TGTGCCAGCAGCTCTAGTCATTTCAATGAGCAGTTCTTC
CASSSSHFNEQFF
>TRBV27|.|TRBJ1-1|few
TGTGCCAGCAGTTTATCTTGGGCTCATGAAGCTTTCTTT
CASSLSWAHEAFF
>TRBV11-3|.|TRBJ2-7|.
TGTGCCAGCAGCTTAGAACGGGGCTACGAGCAGTACTTC
CASSLERGYEQYF
>TRBV28|TRBD1|TRBJ1-5|once
TGTGCCAGCAGTCCGCGACAGGGGGGCAATCAGCCCCAGCATTTT
CASSPRQGGNQPQHF
>TRBV6-5|.|TRBJ2-7|.
TGTGCCAGCACTTACTCCCTGGGACACGGGACCTACGAGCAGTACTTC
CASTYSLGHGTYEQYF
>TRBV5-1|.|TRBJ2-5|.
TGCGCCAGCAGCGGGGAGGGGGTAGCCCAAGAGACCCAGTACTTC
CASSGEGVAQETQYF
>TRBV4-3|TRBD1|TRBJ1-1|.
TGCGCCAGCAGCCGACGAGCCGGGACAGCAAACACTGAAGCTTTCTTT
CASSRRAGTANTEAFF
>TRBV6-6|TRBD1|TRBJ1-2|.
TGTGCCAGCAGTTTACCGGGACAGGGGGCAGGCTATGGCTACACCTTC
CASSLPGQGAGYGYTF
>TRBV7-9|.|TRBJ2-7|.
TGTGCCAGCAGCTCTCCACTACAGGGACTAAAAACTCCCTACGAGCAGTACTTC
CASSSPLQGLKTPYEQYF
>TRBV19|.|TRBJ1-1|.
TGTGCCAGTAGTATGGGAAATGCGGGGGCGAAAATGAACACTGAAGCTTTCTTT
CASSMGNAGAKMNTEAFF
>TRBV18|TRBD2|TRBJ2-7|.
TGTGCCAGCTCACCGGTTAGCGGGAGTGTGTACGAGCAGTACTTC
CASSPVSGSVYEQYF
>TRBV19|TRBD2|TRBJ2-2|.
TGTGCCAGTAGTATCTGGGCGGGAGGGCCGAGGACCGGGGAGCTGTTTTTT
CASSIWAGGPRTGELFF
>TRBV6-6|.|TRBJ1-2|.
TGTGCCAGCAGTTACTTGGACTCACGGGGGGCTGATGGCTACACCTTC
CASSYLDSRGADGYTF
>TRBV27|.|TRBJ2-7|once
TGTGCCAGCAGTTTATACAGGGCCCCCTCCTACGAGCAGTACTTC
CASSLYRAPSYEQYF
>TRBV6-6|.|TRBJ1-2|few
TGTGCCAGCACCCACCACTGGGGGCGGGCTAACTATGGCTACACCTTC
CASTHHWGRANYGYTF
>TRBV7-9|.|TRBJ1-5|.
TGTGCCAGCAGCGGTCAGATATCGCATAGCAATCAGCCCCAGCATTTT
CASSGQISHSNQPQHF
>TRBV6-6|.|TRBJ2-7|.
TGTGCCAGCAGTTACTCGAGGATTAGCTCCTACGAGCAGTACTTC
CASSYSRISSYEQYF
>TRBV5-1|.|TRBJ2-5|.
TGCGCCAGCAGCTTGGTGGCAGGGCTTGTCCAAGAGACCCAGTACTTC
CASSLVAGLVQETQYF
>TRBV18|.|TRBJ1-1|.
TGTGCCAGCTCACCACAGCCTCTGAACACTGAAGCTTTCTTT
CASSPQPLNTEAFF
>TRBV19|.|TRBJ2-3|.
TGTGCCAGTAGTCCTTGGGCGGGTTCCGGTAATACGCAGTATTTT
CASSPWAGSGNTQYF
>TRBV19|TRBD1|TRBJ1-4|.
TGTGCCAGTAGTATGGGACAGAGTGCAACTAATGAAAAACTGTTTTTT
CASSMGQSATNEKLFF
>TRBV28|.|TRBJ1-1|.
TGTGCCAGCACCTTCCTTTCGGTGAGGGAAACTGAAGCTTTCTTT
CASTFLSVRETEAFF
>TRBV5-1|.|TRBJ1-2|few
TGCGCCAGCAGCTTGACGGGGGGCGGCTATGGCTACACCTTC
CASSLTGGGYGYTF
>TRBV9|.|TRBJ2-1|.
TGTGCCAGCAGCGCGCCCGGACTACCGTACAATGAGCAGTTCTTC
CASSAPGLPYNEQFF
>TRBV28|TRBD1|TRBJ2-5|.
TGTGCCAGCAGTTTGGGCGACAGGGGGCGGGAGACCCAGTACTTC
CASSLGDRGRETQYF
>TRBV2|.|TRBJ2-6|.
TGTGCCAGCACCCTTGAGGGGGACCGCTCTGGGGCCAACGTCCTGACTTTC
CASTLEGDRSGANVLTF
>TRBV12-5|TRBD1|TRBJ2-1|.
TGTGCTAGTTCAATGAGACAGGGGGCGGGTGAGCAGTTCTTC
CASSMRQGAGEQFF